A selection of T cell receptor beta chains follows, all from one sample in a study of metastatic and nonmetastatic thyroid tumors. With MiXCR, TCRdb called clones anew from the PCR reads. Of 15,000 to 20,000 clones in the sample, roughly a fifth were seen once. The sequencing input was adjacent normal tissue. All receptors derive from a female donor with papillary thyroid cancer or a benign thyroid nodule (not recorded which). Some clones in this sample may be carry-over from other donors' samples. Both conserved end residues are part of each CDR3. The D gene is left open where the match is weak. Clone size is shown for a subset of rows, as once, few, many or a class of expanded clone.

v_call	clone_size	j_call	d_call	cdr3_aa	cdr3_nt
TRBV2	few	TRBJ2-3	.	CAGQWDVGHQYF	TGTGCCGGTCAGTGGGATGTGGGACACCAGTATTTT
TRBV5-1	few	TRBJ1-1	TRBD1	CASSPQGQGADTEAFF	TGCGCCAGCAGCCCCCAGGGACAGGGGGCGGACACTGAAGCTTTCTTT
TRBV6-2/TRBV6-3	many	TRBJ2-1	.	CATLLSVNEQFF	TGTGCCACCCTCCTTTCAGTGAATGAGCAGTTCTTC
TRBV28	few	TRBJ2-1	TRBD2	CASSSAGGIHNEQFF	TGTGCCAGCAGCTCAGCGGGAGGGATCCACAATGAGCAGTTCTTC
TRBV5-1	.	TRBJ1-2	TRBD1	CASSSRTGIGYGYTF	TGCGCCAGCAGCTCTAGGACAGGGATAGGCTATGGCTACACCTTC
TRBV20-1	few	TRBJ2-5	TRBD2	CSAATSGGYQETQYF	TGCAGTGCTGCTACTAGCGGGGGTTACCAAGAGACCCAGTACTTC
TRBV5-6	.	TRBJ2-7	.	CASSLSGGGFREQYF	TGTGCCAGCAGCTTGTCTGGGGGCGGATTCCGCGAGCAGTACTTC
TRBV28	few	TRBJ2-1	.	CASSPSRYNEQFF	TGTGCCAGCAGTCCGTCCAGGTACAATGAGCAGTTCTTC
TRBV7-8	few	TRBJ1-1	.	CASSLVQGNTEAFF	TGTGCCAGCAGCTTAGTACAGGGGAACACTGAAGCTTTCTTT
TRBV6-1	many	TRBJ2-7	.	CASKQGEVYEQYF	TGTGCCAGCAAGCAGGGGGAGGTCTACGAGCAGTACTTC
TRBV5-1	.	TRBJ2-7	.	CASSPDSYEQYF	TGCGCCAGCAGCCCCGACTCCTACGAGCAGTACTTC
TRBV6-1	few	TRBJ1-2	TRBD1	CASSYDRASYTF	TGTGCCAGCAGTTATGACAGGGCGAGCTACACCTTC
TRBV27	few	TRBJ2-3	.	CATSKGGPTDTQYF	TGTGCCACCTCAAAGGGAGGTCCCACAGATACGCAGTATTTT
TRBV19	.	TRBJ2-3	TRBD2	CASSSFRGLGGTDTQYF	TGTGCCAGTAGTTCCTTCCGGGGACTAGGAGGCACAGATACGCAGTATTTT
TRBV20-1	many	TRBJ2-1	.	CSARDSLSGHEQFF	TGCAGTGCCAGGGACTCCCTCTCGGGCCATGAGCAGTTCTTC
TRBV2	few	TRBJ2-1	.	CASREVSYNEQFF	TGTGCCAGCAGGGAGGTCTCCTACAATGAGCAGTTCTTC
TRBV20-1	.	TRBJ2-5	.	CSAFQGSEETQYF	TGCAGTGCCTTCCAGGGGAGTGAAGAGACCCAGTACTTC
TRBV18	.	TRBJ1-2	.	CASSPGTDYGYTF	TGTGCCAGCTCACCAGGGACGGATTATGGCTACACCTTC
TRBV6-2/TRBV6-3	large	TRBJ2-1	.	CASLLGAQYNEQFF	TGTGCCAGCCTCCTGGGGGCTCAGTATAATGAGCAGTTCTTC
TRBV12-3/TRBV12-4	few	TRBJ1-1	TRBD1	CASSLRGQNTEAFF	TGTGCCAGCAGTCTCAGGGGGCAGAACACTGAAGCTTTCTTT
TRBV11-2	many	TRBJ2-1	.	CASSFASGFNNEQFF	TGTGCCAGCAGCTTTGCGAGCGGGTTTAACAATGAGCAGTTCTTC
TRBV15	few	TRBJ2-5	TRBD1	CATGTALQETQYF	TGTGCCACCGGGACAGCACTACAAGAGACCCAGTACTTC
TRBV11-2	few	TRBJ2-7	.	CASSLNYEQYF	TGTGCCAGCAGCCTTAACTACGAGCAGTACTTC
TRBV24-1	.	TRBJ2-5	TRBD2	CATSDWGSGRRQETQYF	TGTGCCACCAGTGATTGGGGTAGCGGGAGAAGGCAAGAGACCCAGTACTTC
TRBV6-1	.	TRBJ2-1	.	CASRNLGGVSYNEQFF	TGTGCCAGCAGGAACCTAGGGGGAGTCTCCTACAATGAGCAGTTCTTC
TRBV18	.	TRBJ2-3	TRBD2	CASSIAGPSTDTQYF	TGTGCCAGCTCAATAGCGGGACCCAGCACAGATACGCAGTATTTT
TRBV10-3	medium-sized	TRBJ2-3	.	CAISGSGPGDTQYF	TGTGCCATCAGTGGGTCGGGACCCGGGGATACGCAGTATTTT
TRBV9	.	TRBJ1-4	.	CASSVYGGTNEKLFF	TGTGCCAGCAGCGTATACGGGGGGACTAATGAAAAACTGTTTTTT
TRBV20-1	once	TRBJ2-1	TRBD2	CSAIGGRADNEQFF	TGCAGTGCTATTGGGGGGAGGGCCGACAATGAGCAGTTCTTC
TRBV6-1	.	TRBJ2-1	.	CASSHRKNGQFF	TGTGCCAGCAGCCATAGGAAAAATGGGCAGTTCTTC
TRBV11-3	.	TRBJ1-1	TRBD1	CASSFSGGVSEAFF	TGTGCCAGCAGCTTTTCAGGGGGGGTCTCTGAAGCTTTCTTT
TRBV11-2	many	TRBJ2-2	.	CASSFPTGTSNTGELFF	TGTGCCAGCAGCTTCCCCACCGGGACCTCGAACACCGGGGAGCTGTTTTTT
TRBV6-1	few	TRBJ1-1	.	CASSPRQNTEAFF	TGTGCCAGCAGCCCACGACAAAACACTGAAGCTTTCTTT
TRBV2	.	TRBJ2-7	TRBD1	CASSPDRGLYEQYF	TGTGCCAGCAGCCCCGACAGGGGTCTTTACGAGCAGTACTTC
TRBV6-2/TRBV6-3	few	TRBJ2-7	.	CASSYPGSPRDYEQYF	TGTGCCAGCAGTTACCCCGGCTCCCCAAGGGACTACGAGCAGTACTTC
TRBV27	.	TRBJ1-1	.	CASSFQVGTEAFF	TGTGCCAGCAGTTTTCAGGTAGGGACTGAAGCTTTCTTT
TRBV6-1	few	TRBJ1-6	TRBD1	CASTTGGRSPLHF	TGTGCCAGCACTACAGGGGGTAGATCTCCCCTCCACTTT
TRBV27	few	TRBJ1-2	.	CASSPHPNYGYTF	TGTGCCAGCTCCCCCCACCCTAACTATGGCTACACCTTC
TRBV15	large	TRBJ1-2	TRBD1	CATSREGDRYGYTF	TGTGCCACCAGCAGAGAGGGGGACAGATATGGCTACACCTTC
TRBV10-2	.	TRBJ1-5	TRBD1	CASSESGTGEQPQHF	TGCGCCAGCAGTGAATCCGGGACAGGGGAACAGCCCCAGCATTTT
TRBV7-2	.	TRBJ2-7	TRBD2	CASSIGLAGIYEQYF	TGTGCCAGCAGCATCGGACTAGCGGGAATCTACGAGCAGTACTTC
TRBV27	.	TRBJ1-1	TRBD1	CASSFLYGDRGTEAFF	TGTGCCAGCAGTTTCCTATATGGGGACAGGGGCACTGAGGCTTTCTTT
TRBV6-5	many	TRBJ1-2	.	CASSYKGVYGYTF	TGTGCCAGCAGTTACAAGGGGGTCTATGGCTACACCTTC
TRBV6-1	many	TRBJ2-1	.	CSSYTIYNEQFF	TGCTCGTCCTACACCATCTACAATGAGCAGTTCTTC
TRBV27	many	TRBJ1-6	.	CASSFGGSPLHF	TGTGCCAGCAGTTTCGGGGGTTCACCCCTCCACTTT
TRBV7-9	.	TRBJ1-2	.	CASSLDGPFWYGYTF	TGTGCCAGCAGCTTAGACGGTCCGTTTTGGTATGGCTACACCTTC
TRBV4-1	.	TRBJ1-6	.	CASSQVVAYSPLHF	TGCGCCAGCAGCCAAGTAGTTGCATATTCACCCCTCCACTTT
TRBV7-8	.	TRBJ2-3	.	CASSPRDGLSDTQYF	TGTGCCAGCAGCCCCCGGGACGGCCTTTCAGATACGCAGTATTTT
TRBV6-4	.	TRBJ2-3	TRBD1	CASSERGQGDTDTQYF	TGTGCCAGCAGTGAACGAGGACAGGGGGATACAGATACGCAGTATTTT
TRBV5-1	.	TRBJ2-5	.	CASSLGATSEETQYF	TGCGCCAGCAGCTTGGGCGCGACTAGTGAAGAGACCCAGTACTTC